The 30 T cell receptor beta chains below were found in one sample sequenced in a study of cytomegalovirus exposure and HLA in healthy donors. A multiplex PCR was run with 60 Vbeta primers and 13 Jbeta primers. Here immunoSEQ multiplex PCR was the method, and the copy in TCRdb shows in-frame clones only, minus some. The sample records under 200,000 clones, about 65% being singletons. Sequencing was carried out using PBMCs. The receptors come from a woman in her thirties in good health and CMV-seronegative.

CDR3 region: CASSPSAGLGETQYF. The CDR3, as DNA: TGTGCCAGCAGTCCATCAGCGGGACTTGGGGAGACCCAGTACTTC. This chain connects TRBV27 to TRBJ2-5; 7 nucleotides match TRBD2. This CDR3 is built from 15 residues. Germline CDR1 and CDR2: MNHEY and SMNVEV (reference sequence). V lost 5 bases, J lost 5 bases, and 11 bases stayed unmatched.

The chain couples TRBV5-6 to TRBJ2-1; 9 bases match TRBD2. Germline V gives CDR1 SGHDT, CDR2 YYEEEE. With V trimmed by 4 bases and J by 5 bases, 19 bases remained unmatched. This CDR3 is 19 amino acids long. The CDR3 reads CASSRRLAVGWGQNNEQFF. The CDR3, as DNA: TGTGCCAGCAGCCGCCGACTAGCGGTCGGTTGGGGCCAAAACAATGAGCAGTTCTTC.

This CDR3 reads CASSTNIHTGTNSGNTIYF. In DNA, the CDR3 is TGTGCCAGCAGCACGAACATACATACCGGGACAAACTCTGGAAACACCATATATTTT. This chain uses TRBV7-9 with TRBJ1-3, with a tentative D call TRBD1 (6 bases). CDR1 SEHNR and CDR2 FQNEAQ come from the germline V gene (reference sequence). The V end lost 5 bases, the J end lost 0 bases, and 23 bases lay between the germline ends. This CDR3 spans 19 amino acids.

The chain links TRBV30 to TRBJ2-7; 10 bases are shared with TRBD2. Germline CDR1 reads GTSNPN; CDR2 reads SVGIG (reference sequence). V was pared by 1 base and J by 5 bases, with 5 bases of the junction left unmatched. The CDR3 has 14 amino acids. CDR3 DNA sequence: TGTGCCTGGAGTGCCTCTAGCGGGAGAAACGAGCAGTACTTC. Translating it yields CAWSASSGRNEQYF.

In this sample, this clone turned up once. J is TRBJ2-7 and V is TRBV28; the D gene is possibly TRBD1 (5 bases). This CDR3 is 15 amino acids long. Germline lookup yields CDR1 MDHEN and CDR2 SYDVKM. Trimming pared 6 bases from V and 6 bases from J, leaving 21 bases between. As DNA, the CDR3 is TGTGCCAGCAGCTCTCAAGGGGATGGCTGGACCGAGCAGTACTTC. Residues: CASSSQGDGWTEQYF.

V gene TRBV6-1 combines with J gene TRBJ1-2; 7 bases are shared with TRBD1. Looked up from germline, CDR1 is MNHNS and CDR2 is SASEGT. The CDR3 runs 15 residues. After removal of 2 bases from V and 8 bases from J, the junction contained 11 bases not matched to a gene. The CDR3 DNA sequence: TGTGCCAGCAGTGAACGTGGATACAGGGGAAGGGGCTACACCTTC. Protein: CASSERGYRGRGYTF.

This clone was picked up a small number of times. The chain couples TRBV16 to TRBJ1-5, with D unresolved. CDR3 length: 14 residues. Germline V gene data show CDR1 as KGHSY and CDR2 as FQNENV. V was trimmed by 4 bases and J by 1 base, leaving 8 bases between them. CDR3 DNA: TGTGCCAGCAGCCTGGGAGACAGCAATCAGCCCCAGCATTTT. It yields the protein CASSLGDSNQPQHF.

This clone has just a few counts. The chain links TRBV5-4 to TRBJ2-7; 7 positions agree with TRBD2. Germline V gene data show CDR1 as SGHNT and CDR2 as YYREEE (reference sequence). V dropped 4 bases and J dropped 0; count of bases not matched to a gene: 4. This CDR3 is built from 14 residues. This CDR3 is CASSTRTSSYEQYF. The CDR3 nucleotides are TGTGCCAGCAGCACTCGGACTAGCTCCTACGAGCAGTACTTC.

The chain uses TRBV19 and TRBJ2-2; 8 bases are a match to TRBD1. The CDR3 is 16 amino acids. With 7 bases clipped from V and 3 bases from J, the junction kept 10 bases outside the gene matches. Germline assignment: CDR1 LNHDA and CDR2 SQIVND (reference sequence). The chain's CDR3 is CASTQDHRGYTGELFF. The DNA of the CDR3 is TGTGCCAGTACCCAAGACCACAGGGGGTACACCGGGGAGCTGTTTTTT.

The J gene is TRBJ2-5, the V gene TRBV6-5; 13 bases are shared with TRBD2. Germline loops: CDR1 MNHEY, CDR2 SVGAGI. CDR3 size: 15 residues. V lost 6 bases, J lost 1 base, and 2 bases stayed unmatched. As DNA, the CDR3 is TGTGCCAGCAGAAGACTAGCGGGGGGCCAAGAGACCCAGTACTTC. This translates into CASRRLAGGQETQYF.

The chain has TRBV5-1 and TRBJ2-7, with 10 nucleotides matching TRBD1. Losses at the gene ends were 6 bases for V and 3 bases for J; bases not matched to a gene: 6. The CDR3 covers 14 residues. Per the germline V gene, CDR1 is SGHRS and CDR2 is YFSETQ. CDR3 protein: CASTKRTGGYEQYF. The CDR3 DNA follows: TGCGCCAGCACTAAACGGACAGGGGGCTACGAGCAGTACTTC.

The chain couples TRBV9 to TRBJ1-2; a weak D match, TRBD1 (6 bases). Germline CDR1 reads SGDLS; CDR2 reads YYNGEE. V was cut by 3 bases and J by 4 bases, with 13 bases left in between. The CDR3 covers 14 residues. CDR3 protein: CASSGWTATYGYTF. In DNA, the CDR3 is TGTGCCAGCAGCGGATGGACAGCGACCTATGGCTACACCTTC.

CDR3 bases: TGTGCCAGCAGCTTGGCCGAGGGGGAACAGCCCCAGCATTTT. As protein: CASSLAEGEQPQHF. The chain couples TRBV5-6 to TRBJ1-5, with a tentative D call TRBD1 (6 bases). The CDR3 consists of 14 residues. The V and J ends lost 0 bases and 7 bases respectively, with 11 bases between them. CDR1 and CDR2 (germline): SGHDT, YYEEEE.

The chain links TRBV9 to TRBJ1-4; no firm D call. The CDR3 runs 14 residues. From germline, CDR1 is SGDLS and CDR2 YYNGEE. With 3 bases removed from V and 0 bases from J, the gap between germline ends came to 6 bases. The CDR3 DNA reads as TGTGCCAGCAGCGCGTTTGCAACTAATGAAAAACTGTTTTTT. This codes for CASSAFATNEKLFF.

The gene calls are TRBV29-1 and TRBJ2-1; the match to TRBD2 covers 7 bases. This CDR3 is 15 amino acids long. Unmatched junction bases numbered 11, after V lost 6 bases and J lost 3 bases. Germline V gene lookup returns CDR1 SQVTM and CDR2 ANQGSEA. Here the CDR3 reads CSVKRDSGYYNEQFF. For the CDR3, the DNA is TGCAGCGTCAAGCGGGACTCTGGCTACTACAATGAGCAGTTCTTC.

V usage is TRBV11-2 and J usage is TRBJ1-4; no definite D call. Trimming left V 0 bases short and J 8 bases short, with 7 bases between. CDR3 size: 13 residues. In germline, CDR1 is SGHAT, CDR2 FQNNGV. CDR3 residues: CASSLDRREKLFF. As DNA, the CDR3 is TGTGCCAGCAGCTTAGATCGGAGAGAAAAACTGTTTTTT.

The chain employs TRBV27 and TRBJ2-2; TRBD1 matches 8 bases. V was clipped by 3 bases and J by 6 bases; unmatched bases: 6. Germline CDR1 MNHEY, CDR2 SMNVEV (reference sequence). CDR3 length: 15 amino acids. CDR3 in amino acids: CASSLSRGRAGELFF. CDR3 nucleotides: TGTGCCAGCAGTTTGTCCAGGGGGCGGGCCGGGGAGCTGTTTTTT.

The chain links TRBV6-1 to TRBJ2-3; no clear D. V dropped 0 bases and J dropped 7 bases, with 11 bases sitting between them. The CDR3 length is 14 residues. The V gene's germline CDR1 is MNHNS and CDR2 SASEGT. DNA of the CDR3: TGTGCCAGCAGTGAAGCGGCAGAGGTGAATACGCAGTATTTT. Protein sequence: CASSEAAEVNTQYF.

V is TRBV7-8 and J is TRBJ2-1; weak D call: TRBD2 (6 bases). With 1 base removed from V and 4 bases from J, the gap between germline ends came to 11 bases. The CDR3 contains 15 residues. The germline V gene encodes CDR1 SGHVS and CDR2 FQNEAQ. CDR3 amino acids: CASSLGSGRYNEQFF. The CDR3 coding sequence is TGTGCCAGCAGCTTAGGGTCGGGGAGGTACAATGAGCAGTTCTTC.

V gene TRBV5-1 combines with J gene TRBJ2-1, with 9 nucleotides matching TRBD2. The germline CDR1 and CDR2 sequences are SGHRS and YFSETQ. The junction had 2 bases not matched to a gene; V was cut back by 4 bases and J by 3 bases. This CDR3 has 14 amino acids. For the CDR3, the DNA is TGCGCCAGCAGCAAAGCGGGAGGCTACAATGAGCAGTTCTTC. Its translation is CASSKAGGYNEQFF.

As DNA, the CDR3 is TGTGCCAGCAGCTTAGAGAGGGATTCACCCCTCCACTTT. It encodes CASSLERDSPLHF. The chain joins TRBV7-2 to TRBJ1-6, with D uncertain. The CDR3 sequence is 13 residues long. Trimming removed 1 base at V and 8 bases at J, with 6 bases between. CDR1 and CDR2 (germline): SGHTA, FQGNSA.

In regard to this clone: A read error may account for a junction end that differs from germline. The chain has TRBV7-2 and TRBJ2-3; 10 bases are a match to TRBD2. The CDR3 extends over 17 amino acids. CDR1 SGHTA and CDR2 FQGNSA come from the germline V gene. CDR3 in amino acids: CASGLESLAGVVDTQYF. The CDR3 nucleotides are TGTGCCAGCGGCTTAGAATCTCTAGCGGGAGTTGTGGATACGCAGTATTTT.

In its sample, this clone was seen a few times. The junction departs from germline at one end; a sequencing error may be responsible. The CDR3: CASSKGGSGVAGTDTQYF. DNA of the CDR3: TGTGCTAGCAGCAAGGGGGGGAGCGGAGTCGCTGGCACAGATACGCAGTATTTT. This chain joins TRBV7-7 and TRBJ2-3; weak D call: TRBD2 (7 bases). Germline lookup yields CDR1 SSHAT and CDR2 FNYEAQ (reference sequence). This CDR3 contains 18 residues. Variable domain in full (rest from reference TRBV7-7 and TRBJ2-3): GAGVSQSPRYKVTKRGQDVTLRCDPISSHATLYWYQQALGQGPEFLTYFNYEAQPDKSGLPSDRFSAERPEGSISTLTIQRTEQRDSAMYRCASSKGGSGVAGTDTQYFGPGTRLTVL.

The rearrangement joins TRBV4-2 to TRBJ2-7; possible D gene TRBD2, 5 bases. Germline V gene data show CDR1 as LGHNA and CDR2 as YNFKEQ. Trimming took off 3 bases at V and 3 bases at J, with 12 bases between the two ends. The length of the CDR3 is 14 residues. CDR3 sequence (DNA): TGTGCCAGCAGCCAGGACCCCGGAGGCTACGAGCAGTACTTC. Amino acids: CASSQDPGGYEQYF.

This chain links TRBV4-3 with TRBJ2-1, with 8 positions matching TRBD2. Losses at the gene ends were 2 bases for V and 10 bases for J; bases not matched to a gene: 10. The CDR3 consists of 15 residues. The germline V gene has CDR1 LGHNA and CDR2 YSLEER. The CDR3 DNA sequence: TGCGCCAGCAGCCAACACGCTAGCGGGTTGAGGGAGCAGTTCTTC. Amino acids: CASSQHASGLREQFF.

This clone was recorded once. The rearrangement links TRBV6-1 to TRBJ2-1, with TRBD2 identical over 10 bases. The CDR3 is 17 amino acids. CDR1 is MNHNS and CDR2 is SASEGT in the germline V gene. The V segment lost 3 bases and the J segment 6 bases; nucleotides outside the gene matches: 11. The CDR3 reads CASSDQAGGQSINEQFF. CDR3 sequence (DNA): TGTGCCAGCAGTGACCAAGCGGGGGGGCAATCAATCAATGAGCAGTTCTTC.

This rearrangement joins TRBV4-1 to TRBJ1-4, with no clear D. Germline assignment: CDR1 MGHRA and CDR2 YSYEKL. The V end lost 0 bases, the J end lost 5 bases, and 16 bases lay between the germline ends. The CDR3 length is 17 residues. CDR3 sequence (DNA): TGCGCCAGCAGCCAAGACGTCCTTGAGACGGGAAATGAAAAACTGTTTTTT. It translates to CASSQDVLETGNEKLFF.

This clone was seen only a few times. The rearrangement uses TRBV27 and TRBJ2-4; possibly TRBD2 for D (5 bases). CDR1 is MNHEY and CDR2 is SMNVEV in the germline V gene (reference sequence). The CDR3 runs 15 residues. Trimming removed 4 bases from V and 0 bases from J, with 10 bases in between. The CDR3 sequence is CASSSDSLAKNIQYF. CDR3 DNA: TGTGCCAGCAGTTCGGACTCGCTAGCCAAAAACATTCAGTACTTC.

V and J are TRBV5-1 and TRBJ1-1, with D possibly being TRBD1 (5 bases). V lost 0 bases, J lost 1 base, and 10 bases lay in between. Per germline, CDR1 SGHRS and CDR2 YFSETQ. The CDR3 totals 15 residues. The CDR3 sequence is CASSLGLGGNTEAFF. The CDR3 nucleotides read TGCGCCAGCAGCTTGGGTTTGGGGGGGAACACTGAAGCTTTCTTT.

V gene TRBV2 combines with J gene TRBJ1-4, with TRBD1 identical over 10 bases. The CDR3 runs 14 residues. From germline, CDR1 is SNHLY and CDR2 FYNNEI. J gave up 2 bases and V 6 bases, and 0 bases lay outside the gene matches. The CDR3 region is CASRGQGTNEKLFF. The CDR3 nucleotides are TGTGCCAGCAGGGGACAGGGGACTAATGAAAAACTGTTTTTT.